This T cell receptor beta chain was identified during a study of blood T cell repertoires in COVID-19. Authors' methods: Reference gene primer amplification gave estimated nucleated cell counts. Clones were sequenced by immunoSEQ multiplex PCR, and TCRdb holds only the in-frame ones, with some missing. V and J calls plus clone size are reproduced from that table; the DNA served to infer D and trimming. The sample records 200,000 to 250,000 clones, less than 85% being singletons. Germline loops: CDR1 SEHNR, CDR2 FQNEAQ (reference sequence). The CDR3 has 15 amino acids. V dropped 5 bases and J dropped 0 bases, with 11 bases sitting between them.

This TCR came from a woman of 80 years or more with COVID-19, enrolled during active disease. This chain uses TRBV7-9 with TRBJ2-1; D is perhaps TRBD2 (6 bases). Input material: peripheral blood. CDR3 sequence reads: CASSVSGSSYNEQFF. The CDR3 DNA reads as TGTGCCAGCAGCGTTAGCGGAAGCTCCTACAATGAGCAGTTCTTC.